These 12 T cell receptor beta chains were sequenced from one sample in a study of T cells in tumors and immune-related adverse events. Profiled with immunoSEQ multiplex PCR; TCRdb holds only in-frame clones, not every one. Of a few thousand clones listed, 65% were seen once; the top ten hold about 6.1%. The sample consisted of gut tissue, taken from a patient treated with anti-PD-1 therapy. The receptor source for this set is a female donor with metastatic renal cell carcinoma.

CDR3 protein: CASSITSGRFTYEQYF. The CDR3 DNA reads TGTGCCAGCAGCATTACTAGCGGGAGGTTTACCTACGAGCAGTACTTC. The V gene is TRBV27, the J gene TRBJ2-7; TRBD2 matches 12 bases. The V gene end was trimmed by 6 bases and the J gene end by 2 bases; junction bases not matched to a gene: 8. The germline CDR1 and CDR2 sequences are MNHEY and SMNVEV (reference sequence). This CDR3 spans 16 amino acids.

This chain connects TRBV5-6 to TRBJ2-3, with a tentative D call TRBD1 (6 bases). Per the germline V gene, CDR1 is SGHDT and CDR2 is YYEEEE. Trimming removed 2 bases from V and 2 bases from J, with 15 bases in between. The CDR3 has 16 residues. DNA of the CDR3: TGTGCCAGCAGCTTTTGGACAGACACACACACAGATACGCAGTATTTT. Residues: CASSFWTDTHTDTQYF.

The chain couples TRBV11-2 to TRBJ1-2, with 10 bases fitting TRBD1. This CDR3 contains 15 residues. J gave up 5 bases and V 0 bases, and 3 bases lay outside the gene matches. Germline CDR1 is SGHAT and CDR2 is FQNNGV. For the CDR3, the DNA is TGTGCCAGCAGCTTAGATCCGGGACAGGGGTATGGCTACACCTTC. This translates into CASSLDPGQGYGYTF.

The chain carries TRBV6-5 and TRBJ2-7; D gene ambiguous. Trimming shortened V by 5 bases and J by 3 bases, and 8 bases separated the two germline ends. This CDR3 region has 12 residues. CDR1 is MNHEY and CDR2 is SVGAGI in the germline V gene. Here the CDR3 DNA reads TGTGCCAGCAGTCCCCCTTACTACGAGCAGTACTTC. Protein sequence: CASSPPYYEQYF.

This clone was seen a few times. The sample contains more than one DNA sequence encoding this CDR3. The rearrangement uses TRBV19 and TRBJ2-5; 12 bases align to TRBD2. The CDR3 is made up of 15 amino acids. Germline lookup yields CDR1 LNHDA and CDR2 SQIVND (reference sequence). Trimming took 6 bases from V and 2 from J; bases not matched to a gene: 4. The CDR3 sequence: CASRTTSGGQETQYF. The CDR3 bases are TGTGCCAGTAGGACGACTAGCGGGGGACAAGAGACCCAGTACTTC.

This clone was counted a few times. The chain links TRBV6-4 to TRBJ2-3; TRBD2 agrees at 9 bases. V dropped 6 bases and J dropped 6; count of bases not matched to a gene: 7. CDR3 length equals 14 residues. Germline V gene sequence: CDR1 MRHNA, CDR2 SNTAGT. The DNA for the CDR3 is TGTGCCAGCAGAGAAGCGGGAGGCGTGGATACGCAGTATTTT. Translation: CASREAGGVDTQYF.

J is TRBJ1-4 and V is TRBV6-1; D remains unclear. CDR1 MNHNS and CDR2 SASEGT come from the germline V gene. The CDR3 loop spans 14 amino acids. The V and J ends lost 0 bases and 7 bases respectively, with 9 bases between them. CDR3 protein: CASSEARRSEKLFF. In DNA form, the CDR3 reads TGTGCCAGCAGTGAAGCGAGGAGGTCTGAAAAACTGTTTTTT.

This clone has just a few counts. Distinct nucleotide sequences in the sample also encode this CDR3. This chain connects TRBV11-3 to TRBJ2-3; D not resolved. Germline assignment: CDR1 SGHNT and CDR2 YENEEA. V was cut by 1 base and J by 0 bases, with 5 bases left in between. This CDR3 has 14 amino acids. The chain's CDR3 is CASSLAASTDTQYF. CDR3 nucleotides: TGTGCCAGCAGCTTAGCGGCTAGCACAGATACGCAGTATTTT.

On this clone itself: This specimen includes other DNA sequences encoding the same CDR3. DNA of the CDR3: TGTGCCAGCAGCCCCGGGACTAGCGGACGCACAGATACGCAGTATTTT. Translation gives CASSPGTSGRTDTQYF. The chain joins TRBV11-3 to TRBJ2-3, with 11 nucleotides matching TRBD2. V gave up 5 bases and J gave up 1 base; unmatched junction bases: 5. The length of the CDR3 is 16 residues. CDR1 is SGHNT, CDR2 YENEEA, per germline.

This clone came up once. The J gene is TRBJ2-7, the V gene TRBV18; 7 positions agree with TRBD1. With 1 base clipped from V and 2 bases from J, the junction kept 14 bases outside the gene matches. Germline values: CDR1 KGHSH, CDR2 LQKENI. The CDR3 contains 18 residues. CDR3 loop: CASSPLGPGQLRTYEQYF. The CDR3 region has the DNA TGTGCCAGCTCACCACTAGGGCCGGGACAGCTGAGGACCTACGAGCAGTACTTC.

V usage is TRBV5-6 and J usage is TRBJ2-1, with 11 bases identical to TRBD2. The V and J ends lost 2 bases and 6 bases, in that order; junction bases with no gene match: 7. There are 16 residues in the CDR3. Germline lookup yields CDR1 SGHDT and CDR2 YYEEEE. The CDR3 nucleotides read TGTGCCAGCAGCTTACTAGCGGGAGAGGTAGGCAATGAGCAGTTCTTC. Encoded protein: CASSLLAGEVGNEQFF.

This clone was seen once. The genes are TRBV6-5 and TRBJ2-7; 11 bases map to TRBD2. Germline assignment: CDR1 MNHEY and CDR2 SVGAGI. V trimming: 6 bases; J trimming: 3 bases; junction bases outside the gene matches: 7. The CDR3 is 15 amino acids. The CDR3 here is CASSSSGTSGYEQYF. In nucleotides, the CDR3 is TGTGCCAGCAGCAGTTCGGGGACTAGCGGCTACGAGCAGTACTTC.